These 5 T cell receptor beta chains share one sample of origin, sequenced in a study of PD-L1 blockade in urothelial cancer. Profiling relied on immunoSEQ multiplex PCR, and the TCRdb table lists in-frame clones only, not all of them. The sample has just under 30,000 clones; about 87% are singletons. The sample was PBMCs, taken around atezolizumab (anti-PD-L1) treatment. The receptors were gathered from a man aged 50 to 59 with urothelial cancer.

J is TRBJ1-5 and V is TRBV5-6, with D tentatively TRBD1 (6 bases). The CDR3 extends over 16 amino acids. Germline CDR1 is SGHDT and CDR2 is YYEEEE. Trimming removed 3 bases at V and 2 bases at J, with 15 bases between. This chain's CDR3 is CASSSTNRVGNQPQHF. The CDR3 nucleotides read TGTGCCAGCAGCTCCACAAACAGGGTTGGCAATCAGCCCCAGCATTTT.

V gene TRBV15 combines with J gene TRBJ1-6; 9 bases line up with TRBD1. Germline loops: CDR1 LNHNV, CDR2 YYDKDF (reference sequence). CDR3 length equals 19 residues. The V and J ends lost 2 bases and 8 bases, in that order; junction bases with no gene match: 16. The CDR3 protein is CATSRSPGQGLSRHSPLHF. The CDR3 DNA reads TGTGCCACCAGCAGATCGCCGGGACAGGGCTTGAGCCGACATTCACCCCTCCACTTT. The variable domain in full, completed from reference TRBV15 and TRBJ1-6, reads DAMVIQNPRYQVTQFGKPVTLSCSQTLNHNVMYWYQQKSSQAPKLLFHYYDKDFNNEADTPDNFQSRRPNTSFCFLDIRSPGLGDTAMYLCATSRSPGQGLSRHSPLHFGNGTRLTVT.

This clone was recorded only once. The V call is TRBV13, the J call TRBJ2-3, with 10 positions matching TRBD2. This CDR3 region has 15 residues. Germline CDR1 and CDR2: PRHDT and FYEKMQ (reference sequence). With V trimmed by 5 bases and J by 1 base, 3 bases remained unmatched. DNA of the CDR3: TGTGCCAGCAGCACAGGGACTAGCGGCACAGATACGCAGTATTTT. Its translation is CASSTGTSGTDTQYF.

The chain combines TRBV7-2 with TRBJ2-7; 7 nucleotides line up with TRBD2. The length of the CDR3 is 15 residues. Germline loops: CDR1 SGHTA, CDR2 FQGNSA. V lost 0 bases and J lost 2; bases outside the gene matches: 4. CDR3 sequence (DNA): TGTGCCAGCAGCTTAGCGGGAGGGTGGACCTACGAGCAGTACTTC. Its protein is CASSLAGGWTYEQYF. Based on the CDR3 plus reference TRBV7-2 and TRBJ2-7, the full variable domain is GAGVSQSPSNKVTEKGKDVELRCDPISGHTALYWYRQSLGQGLEFLIYFQGNSAPDKSGLPSDRFSAERTGGSVSTLTIQRTQQEDSAVYLCASSLAGGWTYEQYFGPGTRLTVT.

The chain recombines TRBV2 with TRBJ2-5; D remains unclear. V gave up 8 bases and J gave up 1 base, with 8 bases separating them. This CDR3 region has 12 residues. CDR1 SNHLY and CDR2 FYNNEI come from the germline V gene. The DNA of the CDR3 is TGTGCCAGCCAGATTTTCCAAGAGACCCAGTACTTC. It yields the protein CASQIFQETQYF.